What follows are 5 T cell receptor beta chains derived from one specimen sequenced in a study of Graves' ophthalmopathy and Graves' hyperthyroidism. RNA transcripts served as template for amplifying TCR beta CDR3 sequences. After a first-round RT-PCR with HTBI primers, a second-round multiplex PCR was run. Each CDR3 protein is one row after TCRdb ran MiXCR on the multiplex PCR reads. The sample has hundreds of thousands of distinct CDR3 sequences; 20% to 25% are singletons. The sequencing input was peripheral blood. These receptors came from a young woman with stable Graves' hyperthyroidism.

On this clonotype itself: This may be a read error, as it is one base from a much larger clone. The CDR3, as DNA: TGCAGCGTTGGCATCAGGGTCAGCGGGCGTTACGAGCAGTACTTC. It specifies CSVGIRVSGRYEQYF. The J gene is TRBJ2-7, the V gene TRBV29-1; D is possibly TRBD2 (6 bases). The germline CDR1 and CDR2 sequences are SQVTM and ANQGSEA. Trimming shortened V by 4 bases and J by 4 bases, and 20 bases separated the two germline ends. This CDR3 region has 15 residues.

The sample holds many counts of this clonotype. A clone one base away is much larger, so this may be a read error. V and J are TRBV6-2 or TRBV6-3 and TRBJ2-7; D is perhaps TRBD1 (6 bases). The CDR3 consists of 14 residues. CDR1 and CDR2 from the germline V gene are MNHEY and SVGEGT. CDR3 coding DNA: TGTGCCAGCAGTTACTCCGGGACACGCTACGAGCAGTGCTTC. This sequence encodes CASSYSGTRYEQCF.

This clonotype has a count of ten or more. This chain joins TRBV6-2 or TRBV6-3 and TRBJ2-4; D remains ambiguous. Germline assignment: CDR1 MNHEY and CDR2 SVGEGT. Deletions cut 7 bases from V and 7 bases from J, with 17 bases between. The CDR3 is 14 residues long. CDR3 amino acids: CASNHLGVRNIQYF. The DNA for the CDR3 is TGTGCCAGCAACCACTTGGGTGTCAGGAACATTCAGTACTTC.

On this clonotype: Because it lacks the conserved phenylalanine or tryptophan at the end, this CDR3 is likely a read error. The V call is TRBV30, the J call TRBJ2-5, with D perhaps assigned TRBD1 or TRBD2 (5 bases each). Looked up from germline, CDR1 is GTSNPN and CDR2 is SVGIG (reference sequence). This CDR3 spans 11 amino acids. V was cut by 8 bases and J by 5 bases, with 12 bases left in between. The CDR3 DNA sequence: TGTGCCGGAGGACATTTTGAGACCCAGTACCTC. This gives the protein CAGGHFETQYL.

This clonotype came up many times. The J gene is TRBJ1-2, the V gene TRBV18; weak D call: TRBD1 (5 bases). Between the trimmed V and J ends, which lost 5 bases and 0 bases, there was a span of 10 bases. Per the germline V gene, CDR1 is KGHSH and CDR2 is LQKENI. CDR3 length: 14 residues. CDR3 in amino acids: CASSGGEANYGYTF. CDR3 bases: TGTGCCAGCTCAGGAGGGGAGGCTAACTATGGCTACACCTTC.